The source of this TCR beta chain is a study of cytomegalovirus exposure and HLA in healthy donors. As concerns this clone: What it binds is unknown.

It was with 60 Vbeta and 13 Jbeta primers that the PCR ran. Here immunoSEQ multiplex PCR was the method, and the copy in TCRdb shows in-frame clones only, minus some. The data contain 150,000 to 200,000 clones, around two thirds of them seen just once; the ten biggest clones take up approximately 1.5%. V dropped 1 base and J dropped 5 bases, with 11 bases sitting between them. Germline lookup yields CDR1 SGHTA and CDR2 FQGNSA. This CDR3 region has 14 residues. Findings and caveats of the study: Reportedly, diagnosis of cytomegalovirus status by the classifier showed high specificity and sensitivity. Association of a missense DCLRE1C variant with TCR beta V- and J-gene trimming was reported in a later analysis.

The receptor's source is a man aged 45-60 years in good health and CMV-seronegative. V gene TRBV7-2 combines with J gene TRBJ2-5; D perhaps matches TRBD2 (6 bases). Input material: PBMCs. In DNA, the CDR3 is TGTGCCAGCAGCTTAGTCACTAGCCCTGAGACCCAGTACTTC. Its translation is CASSLVTSPETQYF.